This T cell receptor (beta chain) was profiled in a study of long-term antiretroviral therapy in people with HIV. A remark on this clone: What it binds is not known.

Study-level points and caveats: Control repertoires displayed wider CDR3 length ranges than the HIV repertoires. No data were available on ART adherence, viral resistance or therapy changes. Clones expanded before ART dominated the repertoire at all time points.

Runs used v3.0 of the immunoSEQ assay and were done at survey level. Assay used: immunoSEQ multiplex PCR; TCRdb lists only in-frame clones, some missing. The data contain about 31,000 clones, roughly 85% of them singletons. Trimming took 2 bases from V and 4 from J, leaving 17 bases between them. Germline-derived CDR1 and CDR2 are KGHSH and LQKENI. This CDR3 has 16 residues. The chain combines TRBV18 with TRBJ2-5; D uncertain. The sample consisted of unsorted PBMCs, taken 0.8 years before starting antiretroviral therapy. The clonotype originates from a man aged 18 to 30 with HIV. CDR3 in DNA: TGTGCCAGCTCACCATTAGGCAGGCTACGTTCAGAGACCCAGTACTTC. Its protein is CASSPLGRLRSETQYF.